The 22 T cell receptor beta chains below all came from one sample that was sequenced in a study of PD-1 blockade in classical Hodgkin lymphoma. Specified time point: cycle 4 day 1 (C4D1), after less than 7 weeks of nivolumab. Every single patient, without exception, relapsed after autologous stem cell transplantation, and brentuximab vedotin exposure varied. Assay: immunoSEQ multiplex PCR; the TCRdb copy retains only in-frame clones and omits some. The table shows roughly 51,000 clones, with about three quarters occurring only once. The sample here was peripheral blood mononuclear cells (PBMCs), taken before the fourth cycle of nivolumab. The receptors originated from a human donor with classical Hodgkin lymphoma.

This clone was picked up one time. The V gene is TRBV4-1, the J gene TRBJ2-3; D not resolved. There are 15 residues in the CDR3. CDR1 MGHRA and CDR2 YSYEKL come from the germline V gene. Deletions cut 4 bases from V and 6 bases from J, with 17 bases between. The CDR3 loop reads CASSPRNKAADTQYF. CDR3 in DNA: TGCGCCAGCAGCCCCCGGAACAAAGCCGCGGATACGCAGTATTTT.

The chain couples TRBV9 to TRBJ1-1; D unclear. From germline, CDR1 is SGDLS and CDR2 YYNGEE. The ends were cut back, 4 bases at V and 1 base at J, with 11 bases in the middle. The CDR3 totals 14 residues. In nucleotides, the CDR3 is TGTGCCAGCAGCACTCGGGAGTCGAACACTGAAGCTTTCTTT. It is translated as CASSTRESNTEAFF.

The chain uses TRBV18 and TRBJ2-7, with no clear D. Germline V gene lookup returns CDR1 KGHSH and CDR2 LQKENI. The CDR3 contains 15 residues. The V gene lost 6 bases and the J gene lost 0 bases, with 15 bases spanning the gap. The CDR3, as DNA: TGTGCCAGCTCGTTTCCGGGCTCTAGCTCCTACGAGCAGTACTTC. Its translation is CASSFPGSSSYEQYF.

This clone has more than one count but fewer than ten. The chain employs TRBV7-9 and TRBJ2-1; no clear D gene. CDR1 and CDR2 (germline): SEHNR, FQNEAQ (reference sequence). Trimming took off 4 bases at V and 6 bases at J, with 7 bases between the two ends. This CDR3 comprises 12 residues. In nucleotides, the CDR3 is TGTGCCAGCAGCTCCCAGCTCAATGAGCAGTTCTTC. It specifies CASSSQLNEQFF.

The genes are TRBV19 and TRBJ2-3; 10 bases are shared with TRBD2. The CDR3 has 14 residues. Losses at the gene ends were 5 bases for V and 3 bases for J; bases not matched to a gene: 2. Germline V lookup: CDR1 LNHDA, CDR2 SQIVND (reference sequence). CDR3 nucleotide sequence: TGTGCCAGTAGTTCGGGACTAGCGACAGATACGCAGTATTTT. This translates into CASSSGLATDTQYF.

This clone was observed a few times. The rearrangement uses TRBV5-4 and TRBJ2-7; a possible D gene is TRBD2 (5 bases). Looked up from germline, CDR1 is SGHNT and CDR2 is YYREEE (reference sequence). V lost 0 bases to trimming and J lost 4 bases, with 17 bases between them. CDR3 length equals 16 residues. This CDR3 reads CASSLGSSGSAYEQYF. In DNA form, the CDR3 reads TGTGCCAGCAGCTTGGGTTCTTCGGGGAGTGCTTACGAGCAGTACTTC.

The CDR3 protein is CASSLASETQYF. The CDR3 coding sequence is TGTGCCAGCAGCTTAGCCTCCGAGACCCAGTACTTC. The rearrangement links TRBV7-8 to TRBJ2-5, with D uncertain. CDR3 size: 12 residues. V lost 0 bases and J 5 bases, leaving 4 bases between the germline ends. Germline V gene data show CDR1 as SGHVS and CDR2 as FQNEAQ.

Here the CDR3 DNA reads TGTGCCAGTAATACCAGACATGTAGGCGGGGAGCTGTTTTTT. Translation gives CASNTRHVGGELFF. This chain connects TRBV19 to TRBJ2-2; D not resolved. The CDR3 covers 14 residues. Germline CDR1 reads LNHDA; CDR2 reads SQIVND (reference sequence). Between the trimmed V and J ends, which lost 7 bases and 7 bases, there was a span of 16 bases.

The chain couples TRBV11-3 to TRBJ2-7; TRBD1 matches at 10 bases. Looked up from germline, CDR1 is SGHNT and CDR2 is YENEEA. The V gene end was trimmed by 5 bases and the J gene end by 3 bases; junction bases not matched to a gene: 10. The length of the CDR3 is 16 residues. Here the CDR3 reads CASSPVTGGFFYEQYF. Here the CDR3 DNA reads TGTGCCAGCAGCCCAGTGACAGGGGGCTTTTTCTACGAGCAGTACTTC.

The V gene is TRBV11-2, the J gene TRBJ2-3; 11 nucleotides match TRBD2. In germline, CDR1 is SGHAT, CDR2 FQNNGV. V lost 6 bases to trimming and J lost 9 bases; unmatched junction nucleotides: 11. CDR3 size: 15 residues. CDR3 in DNA: TGTGCCAGCAGTGACACTAGCGGGGGAAGGAGCACGCAGTATTTT. Translating gives CASSDTSGGRSTQYF.

The chain joins TRBV5-4 to TRBJ1-1, with D possibly TRBD1 on 5 matching bases. Trimming removed 2 bases at V and 1 base at J, with 6 bases between. The CDR3 extends over 13 amino acids. Germline V gene data show CDR1 as SGHNT and CDR2 as YYREEE (reference sequence). Written as DNA, the CDR3 is TGTGCCAGCAGCTTAGGGGAGAACACTGAAGCTTTCTTT. It translates to CASSLGENTEAFF.

The rearrangement uses TRBV6-5 and TRBJ2-6; D gene ambiguous. The CDR3 sequence is 10 residues long. V was cut by 6 bases and J by 11 bases, with 5 bases left in between. Looked up from germline, CDR1 is MNHEY and CDR2 is SVGAGI. For the CDR3, the DNA is TGTGCCAGCAGGGGGTACGTCCTGACTTTC. Translated, it gives CASRGYVLTF.

The rearrangement links TRBV21-1 to TRBJ2-1; the D call of TRBD1 is as the table states it, not checked on the DNA. TRBV21-1 is described as a pseudogene. The CDR3 loop spans 15 amino acids. The CDR3 DNA is TGTGCCAGCAGCGCGGAGGACAGGGGGGGTAATGAGCAGTTCTTC. It yields the protein CASSAEDRGGNEQFF.

The rearrangement links TRBV18 to TRBJ1-1; D is uncertain. The CDR3 has 17 amino acids. The V gene's germline CDR1 is KGHSH and CDR2 LQKENI. V gave up 2 bases and J gave up 1 base, with 17 bases separating them. The CDR3 region is CASSPLTLVGGNTEAFF. CDR3 DNA sequence: TGTGCCAGCTCACCATTGACCCTAGTGGGTGGGAACACTGAAGCTTTCTTT.

This chain links TRBV28 with TRBJ1-4; 10 nucleotides agree with TRBD1. Per the germline V gene, CDR1 is MDHEN and CDR2 is SYDVKM. Trimming took 1 base from V and 7 from J; bases not matched to a gene: 3. This CDR3 is built from 15 residues. The CDR3 is CASSLSTGGGEKLFF. The CDR3 DNA reads TGTGCCAGCAGTTTATCGACAGGGGGCGGTGAAAAACTGTTTTTT.

The chain employs TRBV29-1 and TRBJ2-1; 8 positions agree with TRBD1. Trimming took 0 bases from V and 2 from J; bases not matched to a gene: 3. The CDR3 spans 15 residues. The V gene's germline CDR1 is SQVTM and CDR2 ANQGSEA. The CDR3 region is CSVEDTRGPYNEQFF. CDR3 in DNA: TGCAGCGTTGAAGATACCAGGGGGCCCTACAATGAGCAGTTCTTC.

The genes are TRBV9 and TRBJ2-7, with TRBD2 as a possible D gene (6 bases). This CDR3 has 14 residues. V was cut by 8 bases and J by 0 bases, with 15 bases left in between. CDR1 is SGDLS and CDR2 is YYNGEE in the germline V gene. CDR3 protein: CASSSSSGSYEQYF. The CDR3 DNA reads as TGTGCCAGTTCTTCCAGTAGCGGCTCCTACGAGCAGTACTTC.

The rearrangement joins TRBV9 to TRBJ2-5; 9 bases line up with TRBD1. CDR3 length equals 15 residues. Per germline, CDR1 SGDLS and CDR2 YYNGEE. J was trimmed by 6 bases and V by 4 bases; bases with no gene match: 10. CDR3 protein: CASSTGSGQGKTQYF. The CDR3 nucleotides read TGTGCCAGCAGCACAGGTAGTGGACAGGGGAAGACCCAGTACTTC.

The chain has TRBV11-2 and TRBJ2-5; 12 nucleotides match TRBD2. The V gene's germline CDR1 is SGHAT and CDR2 FQNNGV. Germline trimming cut 6 bases from V and 5 bases from J; bases unmatched to any gene: 10. The CDR3 runs 16 residues. CDR3 amino acids: CASRSKGLAGLETQYF. DNA of the CDR3: TGTGCCAGCAGAAGCAAGGGACTAGCGGGTTTGGAGACCCAGTACTTC.

The rearrangement uses TRBV6-5 and TRBJ1-1; TRBD1 aligns across 7 bases. This CDR3 has 12 residues. Losses at the gene ends were 5 bases for V and 8 bases for J; bases not matched to a gene: 5. Germline CDR1 is MNHEY and CDR2 is SVGAGI. The chain's CDR3 is CASSAPQGEAFF. The DNA of the CDR3 is TGTGCCAGCAGTGCTCCACAGGGGGAAGCTTTCTTT.

The chain couples TRBV7-9 to TRBJ2-7; the D is unclear. The CDR3 is made up of 13 amino acids. Germline CDR1 is SEHNR and CDR2 is FQNEAQ (reference sequence). V dropped 2 bases and J dropped 2 bases, with 7 bases sitting between them. CDR3 DNA: TGTGCCAGCAGCTTAAGCGACACCTACGAGCAGTACTTC. Translating gives CASSLSDTYEQYF.

The chain uses TRBV15 and TRBJ2-7; D might be TRBD2 (5 bases). The CDR3 has 13 residues. The germline CDR1 and CDR2 sequences are LNHNV and YYDKDF (reference sequence). The ends were cut back, 5 bases at V and 2 bases at J, with 10 bases in the middle. CDR3 in amino acids: CATSRGPTYEQYF. DNA of the CDR3: TGTGCCACCAGCCGAGGGCCTACCTACGAGCAGTACTTC.